Presented here are 5 T cell receptor beta chains from one specimen sequenced in a study of T cell responses to AZD1222 COVID-19 vaccine. Produced via immunoSEQ multiplex PCR; TCRdb's table is partial and in-frame only. The sample holds roughly 120,000 clones; almost 90% are singletons and the top ten take 8% to 10%. The sequenced sample was peripheral blood, obtained on day 0 of AZD1222 vaccination. These receptors all come from an adult in good health.

CDR3 sequence reads: CASSETKGQGNYGYTF. Written as DNA, the CDR3 is TGCGCCAGCAGTGAGACTAAAGGACAGGGTAACTATGGCTACACCTTC. The V call is TRBV10-1, the J call TRBJ1-2, with TRBD1 matching 8 bases. J lost 1 base, V lost 2 bases, and 6 bases had no gene match. This CDR3 comprises 16 residues. Germline CDR1 WNHNN, CDR2 SYGVQD (reference sequence).

This chain uses TRBV9 with TRBJ2-7; no clear D. The CDR3 covers 16 residues. The V end was cut by 3 bases, the J end by 4 bases, with 20 bases between. Germline-derived CDR1 and CDR2 are SGDLS and YYNGEE. The DNA for the CDR3 is TGTGCCAGCAGCGGCCTGACCGCTGACTTGACTTACGAGCAGTACTTC. Translation gives CASSGLTADLTYEQYF. The whole variable domain, remainder taken from reference TRBV9 and TRBJ2-7, is DSGVTQTPKHLITATGQRVTLRCSPRSGDLSVYWYQQSLDQGLQFLIQYYNGEERAKGNILERFSAQQFPDLHSELNLSSLELGDSALYFCASSGLTADLTYEQYFGPGTRLTVT.

The chain recombines TRBV5-3 with TRBJ2-7; 10 bases map to TRBD1. TRBV5-3 is annotated as an ORF whose role is uncertain. Trimming at V came to 4 bases and at J to 5 bases, leaving 6 bases not matched to a gene. This CDR3 is 14 amino acids long. The CDR3 spells CARSQDRGAHEQYF. The CDR3 region has the DNA TGTGCCAGAAGCCAGGACAGGGGGGCCCACGAGCAGTACTTC.

The gene calls are TRBV18 and TRBJ2-7; 7 nucleotides align to TRBD1. The CDR3 is made up of 14 amino acids. Germline lookup yields CDR1 KGHSH and CDR2 LQKENI. After removal of 1 base from V and 4 bases from J, the junction contained 4 bases not matched to a gene. The CDR3 spells CASSPQGAGYEQYF. CDR3 in DNA: TGTGCCAGCTCACCACAGGGGGCAGGATACGAGCAGTACTTC.

This clone was found once. V is TRBV19 and J is TRBJ1-5, with a possible D match to TRBD1 (6 bases). Germline loops: CDR1 LNHDA, CDR2 SQIVND (reference sequence). The CDR3 contains 17 residues. V lost 7 bases, J lost 1 base, and 20 bases lay in between. The CDR3 loop reads CASTPPAGAISNQPQHF. For the CDR3, the DNA is TGTGCCAGTACCCCACCGGCGGGGGCTATAAGCAATCAGCCCCAGCATTTT.